The 23 T cell receptor beta chains below come from one sample, sequenced in a study of healthy donors' naive CD4 and CD8 T cells. TCR libraries were built from roughly 0.5 ug of total RNA by linear amplification. One entry per CDR3 protein results from TCRdb running MiXCR on the reads. This table holds about 200,000 distinct CDR3 sequences, 65% to 75% found once. The sequenced material came from naive CD4+ and CD8+ T cells sorted from blood, pooled from several donors. The origin of the receptors is a pool of human donors in good health; the sample pools cells from several healthy donors.

The CDR3 coding sequence is TGTGCCAGCAGCTTAGGAGGACCCGGATTATCCGAGCAGTACTTC. It specifies CASSLGGPGLSEQYF. The chain has TRBV13 and TRBJ2-7; D remains ambiguous. CDR3 length equals 15 residues. CDR1 PRHDT and CDR2 FYEKMQ come from the germline V gene (reference sequence). V was shortened by 0 bases and J by 6 bases, with 15 bases between the two germline ends.

A few counts support this clonotype. The V and J genes are TRBV28 and TRBJ2-1; a weak D match, TRBD1 (6 bases). Germline values: CDR1 MDHEN, CDR2 SYDVKM. The CDR3 is 14 amino acids. The V gene lost 1 base and the J gene lost 2 bases, with 6 bases spanning the gap. Here the CDR3 DNA reads TGTGCCAGCAGTTTATCAGGGGCCTACAATGAGCAGTTCTTC. Protein: CASSLSGAYNEQFF. Based on the CDR3 plus reference TRBV28 and TRBJ2-1, the full variable domain is DVKVTQSSRYLVKRTGEKVFLECVQDMDHENMFWYRQDPGLGLRLIYFSYDVKMKEKGDIPEGYSVSREKKERFSLILESASTNQTSMYLCASSLSGAYNEQFFGPGTRLTVL.

The chain uses TRBV2 and TRBJ2-1, with TRBD1 matching 8 bases. The junction had 3 bases not matched to a gene; V was cut back by 2 bases and J by 3 bases. The CDR3 extends over 15 amino acids. Germline CDR1 reads SNHLY; CDR2 reads FYNNEI. DNA of the CDR3: TGTGCCAGCAGTGAACGGACAGGGATCTACAATGAGCAGTTCTTC. Residues: CASSERTGIYNEQFF.

The chain is built from TRBV5-6 and TRBJ2-1, with a weak D call TRBD2 (5 bases). Germline CDR1 is SGHDT and CDR2 is YYEEEE. The CDR3 has 14 residues. Trimming left V 1 base short and J 6 bases short, with 11 bases between. The CDR3 DNA reads TGTGCCAGCAGCTTGTCGGAGGCCTTCAATGAGCAGTTCTTC. It yields the protein CASSLSEAFNEQFF.

V usage is TRBV19 and J usage is TRBJ2-7; 9 bases match TRBD1. The V segment lost 6 bases and the J segment 6 bases; nucleotides outside the gene matches: 3. Per germline, CDR1 LNHDA and CDR2 SQIVND (reference sequence). The CDR3 runs 12 residues. The CDR3 sequence is CASSGDRAEQYF. CDR3 DNA sequence: TGTGCCAGTAGCGGGGACAGGGCCGAGCAGTACTTC. Based on the CDR3 plus reference TRBV19 and TRBJ2-7, the full variable domain is DGGITQSPKYLFRKEGQNVTLSCEQNLNHDAMYWYRQDPGQGLRLIYYSQIVNDFQKGDIAEGYSVSREKKESFPLTVTSAQKNPTAFYLCASSGDRAEQYFGPGTRLTVT.

The gene calls are TRBV7-8 and TRBJ2-7; TRBD2 matches at 10 bases. The CDR3 is 16 residues long. Germline V CDR1 and CDR2: SGHVS, FQNEAQ. After removal of 7 bases from V and 5 bases from J, the junction contained 14 bases not matched to a gene. The CDR3 DNA reads TGTGCCAGCACCCTAAGGGCGGCTAGCGGGAGCGACGAGCAGTACTTC. Amino acids: CASTLRAASGSDEQYF.

The chain carries TRBV29-1 and TRBJ2-1; D not resolved. Between the trimmed V and J ends, which lost 1 base and 4 bases, there was a span of 8 bases. The CDR3 consists of 13 residues. Germline V gives CDR1 SQVTM, CDR2 ANQGSEA. The CDR3 protein is CSVEGTTYNEQFF. CDR3 nucleotides: TGCAGCGTTGAAGGGACCACTTACAATGAGCAGTTCTTC.

V is TRBV18 and J is TRBJ1-1; D is ambiguous. This CDR3 is 17 amino acids long. Germline values: CDR1 KGHSH, CDR2 LQKENI. V lost 2 bases and J lost 1, with 17 bases in between. The CDR3 nucleotides read TGTGCCAGCTCACCAACTTTATCGGCCAGCTCGAACACTGAAGCTTTCTTT. Translation gives CASSPTLSASSNTEAFF.

The chain combines TRBV10-3 with TRBJ2-3, with 9 bases lining up with TRBD2. The CDR3 consists of 15 residues. From germline, CDR1 is ENHRY and CDR2 SYGVKD. The V gene end was trimmed by 4 bases and the J gene end by 2 bases; junction bases not matched to a gene: 4. The DNA for the CDR3 is TGTGCCATCAGTGTAGGGACTAGCTTCACAGATACGCAGTATTTT. It yields the protein CAISVGTSFTDTQYF.

The chain is built from TRBV5-1 and TRBJ2-1; 7 nucleotides align to TRBD1. Trimming took 4 bases from V and 10 from J; bases not matched to a gene: 17. Germline V gives CDR1 SGHRS, CDR2 YFSETQ. The CDR3 is made up of 16 amino acids. The CDR3 bases are TGCGCCAGCAGCCCGGAAGGGGGCGGACGGATTATCGAGCAGTTCTTC. It yields the protein CASSPEGGGRIIEQFF. Combining the CDR3 with reference TRBV5-1 and TRBJ2-1 gives the whole variable domain KAGVTQTPRYLIKTRGQQVTLSCSPISGHRSVSWYQQTPGQGLQFLFEYFSETQRNKGNFPGRFSGRQFSNSRSEMNVSTLELGDSALYLCASSPEGGGRIIEQFFGPGTRLTVL.

This clonotype occurred a few times. The V call is TRBV29-1, the J call TRBJ2-1, with 8 bases matching TRBD1. CDR3 length equals 15 residues. CDR1 SQVTM and CDR2 ANQGSEA come from the germline V gene. V lost 7 bases and J lost 7; bases outside the gene matches: 15. The CDR3 DNA sequence: TGCAGCGCACTAGGGACAGGTCATACGAGGAATGAGCAGTTCTTC. Translating gives CSALGTGHTRNEQFF.

J is TRBJ2-1 and V is TRBV4-3, with TRBD1 matching over 7 bases. CDR3 length equals 16 residues. After removal of 2 bases from V and 2 bases from J, the junction contained 6 bases not matched to a gene. Germline assignment: CDR1 LGHNA and CDR2 YSLEER. The DNA for the CDR3 is TGCGCCAGCAGCCAAACGACAGGGAGTCCCTACAATGAGCAGTTCTTC. Translated, it gives CASSQTTGSPYNEQFF.

This rearrangement joins TRBV4-2 to TRBJ2-3, with 10 bases fitting TRBD2. Germline assignment: CDR1 LGHNA and CDR2 YNFKEQ. V gave up 2 bases and J gave up 2 bases; unmatched junction bases: 4. This CDR3 spans 16 amino acids. This CDR3 reads CASSQLLAGSTDTQYF. CDR3 DNA: TGTGCCAGCAGCCAACTACTAGCGGGGTCCACAGATACGCAGTATTTT.

A few counts support this clonotype. The chain has TRBV12-3 or TRBV12-4 and TRBJ1-5; D is unclear. Trimming cost V 4 bases and J 5 bases, with 6 bases left between them. CDR3 length: 12 residues. DNA for the CDR3: TGTGCCAGCAGTTATAGGGATCAGCCCCAGCATTTT. Translating gives CASSYRDQPQHF.

The rearrangement joins TRBV21-1 to TRBJ2-1; TRBD1 is the table's D call, not checked against the DNA. TRBV21-1 is shown as a pseudogene. The CDR3 contains 11 residues. The CDR3 reads CAPGSGGCQFF. CDR3 in DNA: TGTGCCCCGGGCTCCGGGGGTTGTCAGTTCTTC.

This chain joins TRBV29-1 and TRBJ1-2; D call uncertain. V lost 4 bases, J lost 4 bases, and 16 bases lay in between. The CDR3 totals 14 residues. Germline-derived CDR1 and CDR2 are SQVTM and ANQGSEA. CDR3 region: CSVGPADASYGYTF. CDR3 DNA: TGCAGCGTTGGACCCGCCGACGCCTCCTATGGCTACACCTTC.

The CDR3: CSVVILSGANVLTF. Here the CDR3 DNA reads TGCAGCGTTGTGATCCTCTCTGGGGCCAACGTCCTGACTTTC. V is TRBV29-1 and J is TRBJ2-6, with unresolved D. Between the trimmed V and J ends, which lost 4 bases and 0 bases, there was a span of 7 bases. The CDR3 runs 14 residues. CDR1 and CDR2 (germline): SQVTM, ANQGSEA.

The chain joins TRBV20-1 to TRBJ2-1, with D perhaps matching TRBD2 (6 bases). The CDR3 contains 14 residues. Per the germline V gene, CDR1 is DFQATT and CDR2 is SNEGSKA (reference sequence). Trimming shortened V by 3 bases and J by 2 bases, and 11 bases separated the two germline ends. Here the CDR3 reads CSASGGRPYNEQFF. CDR3 coding DNA: TGCAGTGCTAGCGGTGGGAGGCCCTACAATGAGCAGTTCTTC.

This rearrangement joins TRBV29-1 to TRBJ1-1; possible D gene TRBD1, 6 bases. CDR3 length: 12 amino acids. Germline V gene sequence: CDR1 SQVTM, CDR2 ANQGSEA. Deletions cut 5 bases from V and 10 bases from J, with 17 bases between. CDR3 DNA: TGCAGCGTTCCAGGGGTCACATGGGGAGCTTTCTTT. This encodes CSVPGVTWGAFF. The whole variable domain, remainder taken from reference TRBV29-1 and TRBJ1-1, is SAVISQKPSRDICQRGTSLTIQCQVDSQVTMMFWYRQQPGQSLTLIATANQGSEATYESGFVIDKFPISRPNLTFSTLTVSNMSPEDSSIYLCSVPGVTWGAFFGQGTRLTVV.

This clonotype was detected only once. The J gene is TRBJ1-2, the V gene TRBV19; the D is unclear. The CDR3 has 10 residues. Trimming took 10 bases from V and 6 from J, leaving 9 bases between them. The germline CDR1 and CDR2 sequences are LNHDA and SQIVND (reference sequence). As DNA, the CDR3 is TGTGCCACCGAATGGGATGGCTACACCTTC. This gives the protein CATEWDGYTF. Variable domain in full (rest from reference TRBV19 and TRBJ1-2): DGGITQSPKYLFRKEGQNVTLSCEQNLNHDAMYWYRQDPGQGLRLIYYSQIVNDFQKGDIAEGYSVSREKKESFPLTVTSAQKNPTAFYLCATEWDGYTFGSGTRLTVV.

V gene TRBV6-2 or TRBV6-3 combines with J gene TRBJ2-7, with unresolved D. The CDR3 contains 13 residues. The germline CDR1 and CDR2 sequences are MNHEY and SVGEGT. V was pared by 2 bases and J by 2 bases, with 7 bases between. CDR3 sequence: CASSYRIAYEQYF. CDR3 sequence (DNA): TGTGCCAGCAGTTACCGGATTGCCTACGAGCAGTACTTC.

The rearrangement links TRBV11-1 to TRBJ1-1, with TRBD1 as a possible D gene (5 bases). The CDR3 spans 13 residues. Germline V gene sequence: CDR1 SGHAT, CDR2 FQDESV (reference sequence). V was cut by 4 bases and J by 1 base, with 7 bases left in between. CDR3 residues: CASSWDWNTEAFF. CDR3 bases: TGTGCCAGCAGCTGGGACTGGAACACTGAAGCTTTCTTT.

CDR3 sequence reads: CATSDPRTGADTQYF. The CDR3 DNA reads as TGTGCCACCAGTGACCCGAGGACAGGGGCAGATACGCAGTATTTT. This sequence joins TRBV24-1 and TRBJ2-3, with 9 positions matching TRBD1. This CDR3 is 15 amino acids long. V shed 4 bases and J 4 bases; nucleotides not matched to a gene: 5. The germline CDR1 and CDR2 sequences are KGHDR and SFDVKD.